This T cell receptor (beta chain) originates from a study of ipilimumab plus nivolumab after autologous stem cell transplantation. Whole-study context: The myeloma cohort included high-risk transplant-naive patients and patients relapsing within 3 years of a first autologous transplant. Study-level points and caveats: The authors say TCR, Treg and microbiome findings warrant further study.

Notes on this clone: Its antigen is not known.

Sequenced by immunoSEQ multiplex PCR; TCRdb stores in-frame clones only, minus some. Here the sample spans over 35,000 clones, around 92% being singletons. Through week 26, nivolumab 3 mg/kg IV was given weeks 1, 4, 7, 10, then biweekly. The source of this sequence is a male donor with multiple myeloma. The specimen was PBMCs, collected in a trial of ipilimumab plus nivolumab as post-transplant consolidation.

For the CDR3, the DNA is TGTGCCAGTAGTATACGGCTAGCGGGATCAGATACGCAGTATTTT. Amino acid sequence: CASSIRLAGSDTQYF. J is TRBJ2-3 and V is TRBV19, with 9 bases matching TRBD2. The V and J ends lost 2 bases and 4 bases, in that order; junction bases with no gene match: 4. Germline values: CDR1 LNHDA, CDR2 SQIVND (reference sequence). The CDR3 is made up of 15 amino acids. Complete variable domain (other parts from reference TRBV19 and TRBJ2-3): DGGITQSPKYLFRKEGQNVTLSCEQNLNHDAMYWYRQDPGQGLRLIYYSQIVNDFQKGDIAEGYSVSREKKESFPLTVTSAQKNPTAFYLCASSIRLAGSDTQYFGPGTRLTVL.